The rows below give T cell receptor beta chains drawn from one sample of a study of blood T cell repertoires in COVID-19. Profiling relied on immunoSEQ multiplex PCR, and the TCRdb table lists in-frame clones only, not all of them. This sample has roughly 300,000 clones; more than 75% occur once, and the top ten carry under 2%. The sample taken for sequencing was peripheral blood. These TCRs come from a woman aged 45-60 years with acute or convalescent COVID-19. The conserved cysteine and the conserved F or W are not part of the CDR3 here.

J gene | V gene | CDR3 length | CDR3 protein
TRBJ2-7 | TRBV27 | 12 | ASSPLGTSYEQY
TRBJ2-7 | TRBV6-6 | 10 | ASSRQGYEQY
TRBJ2-7 | TRBV21-1 | 9 | ASSREREQY
TRBJ2-5 | TRBV2 | 9 | ASNTGETQY
TRBJ2-1 | TRBV19 | 17 | ASSMRGLAGETFYNEQF
TRBJ2-7 | TRBV2 | 11 | ASSGGWAYEQY
TRBJ2-3 | TRBV14 | 14 | ASSQQLAGVLDTQY
TRBJ2-7 | TRBV7-3 | 15 | ASSRLADGGRAHEQY
TRBJ2-1 | TRBV30 | 13 | AWSLGDRVNNEQF
TRBJ1-3 | TRBV28 | 13 | ASSSPGDPGNTIY
TRBJ2-1 | TRBV5-1 | 12 | ASSSGLAENEQF
TRBJ1-2 | TRBV7-9 | 13 | ASSLRSGANYGYT
TRBJ2-7 | TRBV21-1 | 13 | ASSNSSGITYEQY
TRBJ1-5 | TRBV28 | 13 | ASSETGGGNQPQH
TRBJ2-1 | TRBV7-3 | 12 | ASPPAGLYNEQF
TRBJ1-5 | TRBV30 | 11 | AWRRFSNQPQH
TRBJ2-7 | TRBV20-1 | 10 | SASTGKSEQY
TRBJ2-7 | TRBV5-6 | 13 | ASSLTGTGAGEQY
TRBJ1-5 | TRBV7-8 | 10 | ASSRYEQPQH
TRBJ2-7 | TRBV6-6 | 13 | ASSYLPQSSYEQY
TRBJ2-1 | TRBV21-1 | 16 | ASSNSPLAGGPAFEQF
TRBJ1-3 | TRBV6-4 | 13 | ASRAEGGPGNTIY
TRBJ2-5 | TRBV7-9 | 13 | ASSPRRGIQETQY
TRBJ2-7 | TRBV6-2/TRBV6-3 | 10 | ASSYLVGQQY
TRBJ2-2 | TRBV10-3 | 14 | AISEAGGPDTGELF
TRBJ2-7 | TRBV7-2 | 13 | ASSLALGQEYEQY
TRBJ2-1 | TRBV30 | 9 | AWSLYNEQF
TRBJ2-7 | TRBV27 | 14 | ASSRGSSGSSYEQY
TRBJ2-7 | TRBV7-2 | 12 | ASSSTAGTYEQY
TRBJ2-5 | TRBV5-8 | 13 | ASSSAPTGRETQY
TRBJ1-5 | TRBV2 | 13 | ASSTSGHSNQPQH
TRBJ1-3 | TRBV3-1/TRBV3-2 | 15 | ASSQDLDKKGGNTIY
TRBJ2-7 | TRBV20-1 | 9 | STAIGNEQY
TRBJ1-1 | TRBV25-1 | 13 | ASSEGRQFLTEAF
TRBJ1-4 | TRBV2 | 13 | ASSPLQGLNEKLF
TRBJ2-5 | TRBV4-1 | 11 | ASSQAPEETQY
TRBJ2-1 | TRBV9 | 14 | ASRAPSGRTYNEQF
TRBJ1-2 | TRBV7-9 | 12 | ASSQDRGLGGYT
TRBJ2-7 | TRBV7-6 | 14 | ASSSRLRGSQDEQY
TRBJ2-1 | TRBV11-2 | 11 | ASTLSGTSDWF
TRBJ2-1 | TRBV5-6 | 16 | ASSSDNYRGGRENEQF
TRBJ1-4 | TRBV9 | 14 | ASSVDPGSGREKLF
TRBJ1-1 | TRBV5-1 | 12 | ASSLSGDRTEAF